This T cell receptor beta chain was captured in a study of blood T cell repertoires in COVID-19. Here immunoSEQ multiplex PCR was the method, and the copy in TCRdb shows in-frame clones only, minus some. The data show over 200,000 clones, around 89% seen once. Trimming at V came to 2 bases and at J to 1 base, leaving 4 bases not matched to a gene. In germline, CDR1 is SEHNR, CDR2 FQNEAQ (reference sequence). The CDR3 spans 16 residues. This TCR was recovered from a man aged 40-49 years who had recovered from COVID-19. Sequencing was performed on PBMCs or T cells enriched from blood (not recorded which). This chain joins TRBV7-9 and TRBJ2-5, with TRBD1 matching 10 bases. The CDR3 coding sequence is TGTGCCAGCAGCTTATATAGGACAGGGGGCCAAGAGACCCAGTACTTC. Translation: CASSLYRTGGQETQYF.